This T cell receptor beta chain stems from a study of blood T cell repertoires in COVID-19. Study at large: Whether acute or convalescent, the COVID-19 samples came from the United States, Italy and Spain. In each case, the material was cDNA or gDNA derived from T cells, B-cell-depleted T cells, or PBMCs.

Authors' data handling: How many nucleated cells were present was estimated from reference gene primer amplification. The protocol was immunoSEQ multiplex PCR, while the TCRdb copy is restricted to in-frame clones and leaves out a portion. The V and J calls and clone size were taken over from that table, and D and trimming were inferred from the DNA. The sample has a few hundred thousand clones, 70% to 90% seen once. The clonotype was recovered from a man between 50 and 59 years old with active or convalescent COVID-19. The sample taken for sequencing was peripheral blood.

CDR3 in DNA: TGTGCCAGCAGCTCCCGACAGGGGGTGGGCACAGATACGCAGTATTTT. Its translation: CASSSRQGVGTDTQYF. The chain uses TRBV9 and TRBJ2-3; 9 bases map to TRBD1. The CDR3 runs 16 residues. CDR1 is SGDLS, CDR2 YYNGEE, per germline. V lost 4 bases to trimming and J lost 1 base; unmatched junction nucleotides: 7.